This is a list of T cell receptor beta chains from one sample in a study of human T cells and chemical hapten exposure. Each CDR3 protein is one row after TCRdb ran MiXCR on the RACE reads. The sample yields around 380,000 distinct CDR3 sequences, about 4.4% seen once. The source was whole blood, collected in connection with sensitization to the hapten diphenylcyclopropenone (DPC). Every receptor here comes from a woman aged 50 to 60 with alopecia areata. Some clones in this sample may be carry-over from other donors' samples. Each CDR3 is given without its conserved first and last residue.

CDR3	V	J
ASSPQGVGYEQY	TRBV27	TRBJ2-7
ALSSGGTDTQY	TRBV28	TRBJ2-3
ASTGSVNQPQH	TRBV12-3/TRBV12-4	TRBJ1-5
ASSLDGTTYEQY	TRBV11-2	TRBJ2-7
ATSDSGTSNTGGLF	TRBV24-1	TRBJ2-2
ASSPNGATEAF	TRBV18	TRBJ1-1
ASSSDSGNEQF	TRBV5-4	TRBJ2-1
AWSPRPGGYT	TRBV30	TRBJ1-2
ASSLALVGANVLT	TRBV5-6	TRBJ2-6
SATGGPEY	TRBV29-1	TRBJ2-5
ASSFKTGGNTEAF	TRBV6-2/TRBV6-3	TRBJ1-1
ASAPQGGTGELF	TRBV2	TRBJ2-2
SARDQRAKRGSTYEQY	TRBV20-1	TRBJ2-7
ASSSSAGTGAKTQY	TRBV5-1	TRBJ2-5
AISEEMVRNTEAF	TRBV10-3	TRBJ1-1
ASSSGGTAF	TRBV12-3/TRBV12-4	TRBJ1-1
ASSPTSGNTEAF	TRBV28	TRBJ1-1
SARESAYSNQPQH	TRBV20-1	TRBJ1-5
ASSQLQGRGLEQY	TRBV6-5	TRBJ2-7
ASSVGPGQGAYEQY	TRBV9	TRBJ2-7
ASGDTNEQF	TRBV2	TRBJ2-1
ASSQLGPQLHTGANVLT	TRBV4-3	TRBJ2-6
SLLGNTGELF	TRBV29-1	TRBJ2-2
ASSQAGLAGDGEQY	TRBV4-2	TRBJ2-7
ASQGYDNQPQH	TRBV6-6	TRBJ1-5
ASRPGTGYAWRNTLY	TRBV12-3/TRBV12-4	TRBJ1-3